This T cell receptor (beta chain) derives from a study of T cells in Graves' hyperthyroidism and ophthalmopathy. This clonotype was picked up many times. Germline CDR1 is MNHEY and CDR2 is SVGEGT. The V gene lost 2 bases and the J gene lost 10 bases, with 8 bases spanning the gap. The CDR3 is 12 amino acids. Amplified TCR beta CDR3 regions came from RNA transcripts. Initially, a first-round RT-PCR of the TCR CDR3 employed the HTBI primer set. Using its own MiXCR run on the multiplex PCR reads, TCRdb lists one record per CDR3 protein. The repertoire has 530,000 or so distinct CDR3 sequences, approximately 24% of them found once; the top ten carry roughly 12%.

The sequenced sample consisted of blood. The rearrangement links TRBV6-2 or TRBV6-3 to TRBJ2-2; D is uncertain. The TCR comes from a woman in her 30s with Graves' ophthalmopathy. CDR3 DNA: TGTGCCAGCAGTTACGAGTCGCTGGAGCTGTTTTTT. Translating it yields CASSYESLELFF.